This T cell receptor (beta chain) was recovered during a study of Ad26.COV2.S vaccination and SARS-CoV-2 variants. The protocol was immunoSEQ multiplex PCR, while the TCRdb copy is restricted to in-frame clones and leaves out a portion. Seen here are 300,000 to 450,000 clones, approximately 85% observed once, and the top ten hold 3.3%. Treatment in this sample: around 19 received Ad26.COV2.S at low or high dose, single or two shots; several received placebo; per-sample allocation not given. Samples were taken on day 63 after the first vaccine or placebo injection. Trimming took off 5 bases at V and 9 bases at J, with 20 bases between the two ends. Germline CDR1 reads MNHEY; CDR2 reads SVGEGT. The CDR3 runs to 15 residues.

This chain joins TRBV6-2 or TRBV6-3 and TRBJ1-5, with D possibly matching TRBD1 (6 bases). The origin of this receptor is a person between 18 and 59 years old who received the Ad26.COV2.S COVID-19 vaccine or a placebo. Here the sequenced sample was peripheral blood, taken in a trial of Ad26.COV2.S vaccine versus placebo. The CDR3 sequence: CASSDVNRVSGPQHF. The CDR3 coding sequence is TGTGCCAGCAGTGACGTCAACAGGGTGTCGGGGCCCCAGCATTTT.